This T cell receptor beta chain stems from a study of blood T cell repertoires in COVID-19. Study as a whole: Samples taken during acute and convalescent COVID-19 were collected in the United States, Italy and Spain. PBMCs, B-cell-depleted T cells, or T cells were the source of the cDNA or gDNA that made up the material.

As handled by the study authors: Amplified reference gene primers provided the basis for estimating nucleated cell counts. Method: immunoSEQ multiplex PCR; TCRdb's copy keeps in-frame clones and lacks some. D and trimming were read from the DNA, whereas the V and J calls and clone size are those reported in that table. This table has over 85,000 clones, around 90% appearing once. CDR3 length equals 16 residues. Trimming removed 5 bases from V and 0 bases from J; junction bases left unmatched: 8. From germline, CDR1 is PRHDT and CDR2 FYEKMQ (reference sequence). The table lists this clone with a count of one.

This clonotype was sampled from a man aged 40-50 years with acute or convalescent COVID-19. This chain links TRBV13 with TRBJ1-1, with 8 bases that match TRBD1. Material: peripheral blood. As DNA, the CDR3 is TGTGCCAGCAGCGCCAGACAGGGGTTCGTGAACACTGAAGCTTTCTTT. This translates into CASSARQGFVNTEAFF.